Each of the 22 T cell receptor beta chains below was sequenced from the same sample in a study of shared clonotypes between healthy human individuals. The table came from immunoSEQ multiplex PCR; TCRdb's copy has only in-frame clones and leaves some out. The sample carries millions of clones, approximately 92% recorded once. Material for sequencing was naive CD4+ T cells sorted from blood. Noted subset: CD45RA+ positively selected. The source is a man aged 18 to 35 in good health.

The chain recombines TRBV5-5 with TRBJ1-1; 8 bases are shared with TRBD1. Germline CDR1 reads SGHKS; CDR2 reads YYEKEE (reference sequence). After removal of 3 bases from V and 1 base from J, the junction contained 17 bases not matched to a gene. The CDR3 extends over 19 amino acids. The CDR3 is CASSSGAGGGTLSNTEAFF. The CDR3 bases are TGTGCCAGCAGCTCCGGAGCAGGGGGCGGCACACTTTCGAACACTGAAGCTTTCTTT.

V gene TRBV9 combines with J gene TRBJ2-2; 7 bases are shared with TRBD2. The CDR3 is 16 amino acids. V gave up 0 bases and J gave up 6 bases; unmatched junction bases: 8. Germline V lookup: CDR1 SGDLS, CDR2 YYNGEE. The CDR3 sequence is CASSVASGLVPGELFF. The CDR3 DNA reads TGTGCCAGCAGCGTAGCTTCCGGACTAGTCCCCGGGGAGCTGTTTTTT. The variable domain in full, completed from reference TRBV9 and TRBJ2-2, reads DSGVTQTPKHLITATGQRVTLRCSPRSGDLSVYWYQQSLDQGLQFLIQYYNGEERAKGNILERFSAQQFPDLHSELNLSSLELGDSALYFCASSVASGLVPGELFFGEGSRLTVL.

V gene TRBV5-3 combines with J gene TRBJ2-7; 8 nucleotides line up with TRBD2. TRBV5-3 is sorted into the ORF group, with uncertain function. J gave up 6 bases and V 3 bases, and 11 bases lay outside the gene matches. The CDR3 totals 15 residues. The CDR3 here is CARSSVAGRPSEQYF. DNA of the CDR3: TGTGCCAGAAGCTCAGTAGCGGGACGGCCCTCCGAGCAGTACTTC.

The chain recombines TRBV10-3 with TRBJ2-3; weak D call: TRBD2 (6 bases). This CDR3 comprises 12 residues. The V end was cut by 6 bases, the J end by 2 bases, with 6 bases between. CDR1 is ENHRY, CDR2 SYGVKD, per germline. CDR3 amino acids: CAIRRDTDTQYF. The CDR3 DNA reads as TGTGCCATCAGGCGGGACACAGATACGCAGTATTTT.

This chain links TRBV6-5 with TRBJ2-1, with 7 bases matching TRBD2. Germline assignment: CDR1 MNHEY and CDR2 SVGAGI. The CDR3 has 16 residues. With 0 bases clipped from V and 2 bases from J, the junction kept 4 bases outside the gene matches. The CDR3 loop reads CASSYSPGGTYNEQFF. DNA of the CDR3: TGTGCCAGCAGTTACTCGCCGGGAGGTACCTACAATGAGCAGTTCTTC.

The CDR3 DNA reads as TGTGCCATCAGGTCGGGACTAGCGGGAGGGCCCTCCTCCTACGAGCAGTACTTC. Translated, it gives CAIRSGLAGGPSSYEQYF. The chain uses TRBV10-3 and TRBJ2-7; 16 nucleotides align to TRBD2. The junction had 8 bases not matched to a gene; V was cut back by 6 bases and J by 0 bases. Germline CDR1 reads ENHRY; CDR2 reads SYGVKD. The CDR3 loop spans 18 amino acids.

The chain is built from TRBV19 and TRBJ1-5; D possibly corresponds to TRBD1 (5 bases). Per the germline V gene, CDR1 is LNHDA and CDR2 is SQIVND (reference sequence). CDR3 length: 18 residues. V lost 6 bases and J lost 0, with 21 bases in between. The CDR3 is CASSPGGSQHFSNQPQHF. The CDR3 DNA is TGTGCCAGTAGCCCCGGGGGATCACAACACTTTAGCAATCAGCCCCAGCATTTT.

The chain couples TRBV27 to TRBJ1-5; D is uncertain. Deletions cut 8 bases from V and 5 bases from J, with 16 bases between. The CDR3 covers 14 residues. Germline-derived CDR1 and CDR2 are MNHEY and SMNVEV (reference sequence). The CDR3 spells CASAPMTGYQPQHF. The CDR3 DNA is TGTGCCAGCGCCCCGATGACGGGGTATCAGCCCCAGCATTTT.

This rearrangement joins TRBV7-9 to TRBJ2-4; TRBD1 matches at 7 bases. Germline CDR1 reads SEHNR; CDR2 reads FQNEAQ (reference sequence). This CDR3 has 13 amino acids. Losses at the gene ends were 1 base for V and 6 bases for J; bases not matched to a gene: 0. The CDR3 loop reads CASSLGDRNIQYF. The CDR3, as DNA: TGTGCCAGCAGCTTAGGGGACAGAAACATTCAGTACTTC.

V is TRBV9 and J is TRBJ1-6; the match to TRBD1 covers 7 bases. From germline, CDR1 is SGDLS and CDR2 YYNGEE. V shed 6 bases and J 7 bases; nucleotides not matched to a gene: 7. The CDR3 loop spans 14 amino acids. The CDR3 is CASKGAGENSPLHF. The CDR3, as DNA: TGTGCCAGCAAGGGGGCAGGGGAAAATTCACCCCTCCACTTT. The full variable domain, with the rest looked up from reference TRBV9 and TRBJ1-6, is DSGVTQTPKHLITATGQRVTLRCSPRSGDLSVYWYQQSLDQGLQFLIQYYNGEERAKGNILERFSAQQFPDLHSELNLSSLELGDSALYFCASKGAGENSPLHFGNGTRLTVT.

As regards this clone: The identical CDR3 is also encoded by other nucleotide sequences in the sample. This chain's CDR3 is CASSPPNGNTEAFF. The CDR3 DNA is TGTGCCAGCTCACCACCGAACGGGAACACTGAAGCTTTCTTT. The rearrangement joins TRBV18 to TRBJ1-1; D not resolved. V was trimmed by 0 bases and J by 1 base, leaving 6 bases between them. The CDR3 is 14 residues long. Germline V gene lookup returns CDR1 KGHSH and CDR2 LQKENI.

The gene calls are TRBV7-2 and TRBJ2-1; tentative D call: TRBD2 (5 bases). Germline V gives CDR1 SGHTA, CDR2 FQGNSA. This CDR3 has 13 residues. V lost 1 base to trimming and J lost 9 bases, with 10 bases between them. The CDR3 DNA follows: TGTGCCAGCAGCTTAGGTCTCCGGGGTGAGCAGTTCTTC. This sequence encodes CASSLGLRGEQFF.

This clone has just a few counts. The CDR3 reads CASSPQDLRTGELFF. CDR3 sequence (DNA): TGTGCCAGCAGTCCCCAGGACCTACGCACCGGGGAGCTGTTTTTT. The V call is TRBV6-7, the J call TRBJ2-2, with no clear D. TRBV6-7 carries the ORF label, with uncertain function. With 5 bases removed from V and 4 bases from J, the gap between germline ends came to 14 bases. The CDR3 spans 15 residues.

This CDR3 is CASSYQGTSYNEQFF. CDR3 nucleotides: TGTGCCAGCAGTTACCAAGGGACTAGTTACAATGAGCAGTTCTTC. J is TRBJ2-1 and V is TRBV6-5; TRBD2 matches at 8 bases. This CDR3 has 15 amino acids. CDR1 and CDR2 from the germline V gene are MNHEY and SVGAGI. The trim removed 2 bases at V and 4 bases at J, leaving 4 bases unmatched.

The chain employs TRBV29-1 and TRBJ2-5; tentative D call: TRBD2 (6 bases). The J call is doubtful: the DNA matches TRBJ2-7 better. CDR1 is SQVTM, CDR2 ANQGSEA, per germline. This CDR3 comprises 17 residues. CDR3 nucleotide sequence: TGCAGCGTTGATGGGGGGTTCGGACCCAACGCCATCTACGAGCAGTACTTC. It is translated as CSVDGGFGPNAIYEQYF.

The chain combines TRBV10-3 with TRBJ2-5, with TRBD1 matching over 7 bases. The V and J ends lost 10 bases and 0 bases, in that order; junction bases with no gene match: 8. The germline V gene encodes CDR1 ENHRY and CDR2 SYGVKD. This CDR3 comprises 14 residues. The CDR3 protein is CATEDDRDQETQYF. The CDR3 region has the DNA TGTGCCACCGAAGACGACAGGGACCAAGAGACCCAGTACTTC.

This chain links TRBV5-1 with TRBJ2-7; D is possibly TRBD1 (6 bases). Between the trimmed V and J ends, which lost 4 bases and 0 bases, there was a span of 14 bases. This CDR3 is built from 15 residues. The V gene's germline CDR1 is SGHRS and CDR2 YFSETQ. The CDR3 DNA sequence: TGCGCCAGCAGCGAAACATCGACAGGCTCCTACGAGCAGTACTTC. Protein sequence: CASSETSTGSYEQYF.

The chain combines TRBV5-4 with TRBJ2-5; 7 positions match TRBD2. V lost 3 bases, J lost 5 bases, and 10 bases stayed unmatched. Per germline, CDR1 SGHNT and CDR2 YYREEE (reference sequence). This CDR3 has 15 amino acids. The CDR3: CASSSPWGGSETQYF. The CDR3 nucleotides read TGTGCCAGCAGCTCCCCCTGGGGCGGGAGTGAGACCCAGTACTTC.

This clone was picked up one time. At the DNA level, this CDR3 is encoded by other sequences in the same sample as well. The J gene is TRBJ2-5, the V gene TRBV9; 11 bases map to TRBD2. This CDR3 contains 14 residues. The trim removed 3 bases at V and 3 bases at J, leaving 1 base unmatched. Germline values: CDR1 SGDLS, CDR2 YYNGEE. The CDR3 sequence: CASSGGLAEETQYF. CDR3 nucleotide sequence: TGTGCCAGCAGCGGGGGACTAGCGGAAGAGACCCAGTACTTC.

CDR3 sequence: CASSYSENEKLFF. The CDR3 region has the DNA TGTGCCAGCAGTTACTCGGAGAATGAAAAACTGTTTTTT. The V gene is TRBV6-5, the J gene TRBJ1-4; D not certain. The V end was cut by 0 bases, the J end by 5 bases, with 4 bases between. CDR3 size: 13 residues. The germline V gene encodes CDR1 MNHEY and CDR2 SVGAGI.

The chain uses TRBV5-4 and TRBJ2-5, with D perhaps given as TRBD1 or TRBD2 (5 bases each). V was trimmed by 7 bases and J by 5 bases, leaving 21 bases between them. This CDR3 region has 15 residues. Germline values: CDR1 SGHNT, CDR2 YYREEE (reference sequence). The chain's CDR3 is CASGDRARHGETQYF. CDR3 coding DNA: TGTGCCAGCGGGGACCGGGCGCGGCATGGCGAGACCCAGTACTTC.

This clone was seen once. The J gene is TRBJ1-2, the V gene TRBV15, with TRBD1 matching 8 bases. The CDR3 loop spans 15 amino acids. Germline CDR1 is LNHNV and CDR2 is YYDKDF (reference sequence). Trimming cost V 1 base and J 7 bases; bases outside gene matches: 8. The CDR3 here is CATSRVMQGALGYTF. CDR3 DNA: TGTGCCACCAGCAGAGTAATGCAGGGGGCCCTTGGCTACACCTTC.